Below, 27 T cell receptor beta chains from the same sample are listed, as sequenced in a study of regulatory T cells in long-lasting Graves disease. The time point here: newly diagnosed GD, antithyroid drugs for less than 3 months. RNA extracted from PBMCs served as the sequencing template. With iRepertoire HTBI primers and Arm-PCR of CDR3 regions, TCR beta libraries were built. In TCRdb, the multiplex PCR reads were re-called with MiXCR into one record per CDR3 protein. The table includes roughly 510,000 distinct CDR3 sequences, about 16% detected once. This sample also belongs to another study, concerning T cells in Graves' hyperthyroidism and ophthalmopathy.

The specimen comprised peripheral blood mononuclear cells (PBMCs), sampled at new diagnosis, from a patient treated with antithyroid drugs. Source of these receptors: a man between 18 and 35 years old with Graves disease.

The rearrangement joins TRBV27 to TRBJ2-7; 7 bases line up with TRBD1. The CDR3 has 17 residues. Germline V gives CDR1 MNHEY, CDR2 SMNVEV (reference sequence). V lost 6 bases, J lost 2 bases, and 16 bases stayed unmatched. The CDR3 spells CASSTDREHSSTYEQYF. As DNA, the CDR3 is TGTGCCAGCAGCACAGACAGGGAGCACTCGAGCACCTACGAGCAGTACTTC.

In this sample, this clonotype turned up a few times. The rearrangement links TRBV9 to TRBJ2-3; weak D call: TRBD2 (5 bases). The V gene lost 3 bases and the J gene lost 6 bases, with 8 bases spanning the gap. CDR1 SGDLS and CDR2 YYNGEE come from the germline V gene. CDR3 length equals 12 residues. As DNA, the CDR3 is TGTGCCAGCAGCGACCGGAGGGATACGCAGTATTTT. It is translated as CASSDRRDTQYF.

This clonotype was found many times. The chain couples TRBV12-3 or TRBV12-4 to TRBJ2-7; 12 bases line up with TRBD2. The CDR3 spans 16 residues. With 4 bases clipped from V and 2 bases from J, the junction kept 6 bases outside the gene matches. CDR3: CASSSGGLAGPYEQYF. The CDR3 nucleotides read TGTGCCAGCAGTTCGGGCGGACTAGCGGGACCCTACGAGCAGTACTTC.

As to this clonotype: One end of the junction varies from germline; a read error may be responsible. V gene TRBV18 combines with J gene TRBJ2-7, with a possible D match to TRBD1 (5 bases). The CDR3 runs 14 residues. Germline assignment: CDR1 KGHSH and CDR2 LQKENI. CDR3 sequence (DNA): TGTGCCTGCTCACCACAGGAGAGCTCCTACGAGCAGTACTTC. It translates to CACSPQESSYEQYF.

This clonotype was observed many times. V usage is TRBV6-2 or TRBV6-3 and J usage is TRBJ2-5, with 9 bases lining up with TRBD1. CDR1 and CDR2 (germline): MNHEY, SVGEGT. The junction had 9 bases not matched to a gene; V was cut back by 5 bases and J by 5 bases. The CDR3 covers 15 residues. CDR3 sequence: CASSTPTGGKETQYF. The CDR3 nucleotides read TGTGCCAGCAGTACGCCGACAGGGGGGAAGGAGACCCAGTACTTC.

The chain uses TRBV6-2 or TRBV6-3 and TRBJ2-3; D is uncertain. V was cut by 3 bases and J by 0 bases, with 19 bases left in between. Germline-derived CDR1 and CDR2 are MNHEY and SVGEGT. The CDR3 is 18 residues long. DNA of the CDR3: TGTGCCAGCAGTTATAGGGCGGAGAAACAAAACAGCACAGATACGCAGTATTTT. Protein product: CASSYRAEKQNSTDTQYF.

V usage is TRBV6-2 or TRBV6-3 and J usage is TRBJ2-6; tentatively, D is TRBD1 (6 bases). Trimming removed 5 bases from V and 1 base from J, with 15 bases in between. Germline assignment: CDR1 MNHEY and CDR2 SVGEGT. This CDR3 is built from 17 residues. The CDR3 region is CASSPPSGVSGANVLTF. CDR3 in DNA: TGTGCCAGCAGTCCCCCCTCAGGGGTTTCTGGGGCCAACGTCCTGACTTTC.

The chain recombines TRBV7-2 with TRBJ1-2; tentatively, D is TRBD1 (5 bases). The length of the CDR3 is 12 residues. V lost 3 bases and J lost 7, with 9 bases in between. Germline lookup yields CDR1 SGHTA and CDR2 FQGNSA. The CDR3 loop reads CASSFLGAGYTF. For the CDR3, the DNA is TGTGCCAGCAGCTTTCTAGGGGCTGGCTACACCTTC. Drawing the rest from reference TRBV7-2 and TRBJ1-2, the complete variable domain is GAGVSQSPSNKVTEKGKDVELRCDPISGHTALYWYRQSLGQGLEFLIYFQGNSAPDKSGLPSDRFSAERTGGSVSTLTIQRTQQEDSAVYLCASSFLGAGYTFGSGTRLTVV.

The CDR3 is CASHPGLNPYNEQFF. The CDR3 coding sequence is TGTGCCAGCCATCCGGGACTCAACCCATACAATGAGCAGTTCTTC. This sequence joins TRBV9 and TRBJ2-1, with D perhaps matching TRBD2 (6 bases). Trimming pared 7 bases from V and 4 bases from J, leaving 18 bases between. This CDR3 spans 15 amino acids. Germline CDR1 is SGDLS and CDR2 is YYNGEE.

This chain uses TRBV5-4 with TRBJ2-4; TRBD2 matches at 16 bases. In germline, CDR1 is SGHNT, CDR2 YYREEE (reference sequence). V gave up 4 bases and J gave up 1 base; unmatched junction bases: 5. The CDR3 loop spans 18 amino acids. CDR3 loop: CASSPGLAGGPAKNIQYF. The CDR3 DNA reads TGTGCCAGCAGCCCGGGACTAGCGGGAGGGCCTGCCAAAAACATTCAGTACTTC.

This chain links TRBV7-9 with TRBJ2-1; D might be TRBD1 (6 bases). The germline CDR1 and CDR2 sequences are SEHNR and FQNEAQ (reference sequence). This CDR3 spans 12 amino acids. Between the trimmed V and J ends, which lost 5 bases and 10 bases, there was a span of 12 bases. The CDR3 coding sequence is TGTGCCAGCAGCCGGCGACAGGAAGAGCAGTTCTTC. Translating gives CASSRRQEEQFF. The full variable domain, its missing parts supplied by reference TRBV7-9 and TRBJ2-1, is DTGVSQNPRHKITKRGQNVTFRCDPISEHNRLYWYRQTLGQGPEFLTYFQNEAQLEKSRLLSDRFSAERPKGSFSTLEIQRTEQGDSAMYLCASSRRQEEQFFGPGTRLTVL.

This clonotype was counted many times. The chain is built from TRBV27 and TRBJ2-1; possible D gene TRBD2, 5 bases. Germline CDR1 is MNHEY and CDR2 is SMNVEV (reference sequence). This CDR3 is built from 18 residues. V lost 3 bases and J 4 bases, leaving 22 bases between the germline ends. CDR3 protein: CASSFLVKEVTSYNEQFF. Written as DNA, the CDR3 is TGTGCCAGCAGTTTTCTCGTAAAGGAGGTAACAAGTTACAATGAGCAGTTCTTC.

The CDR3 is CASSLEGRVYEQYF. The CDR3 bases are TGTGCCAGCAGCTTAGAGGGACGGGTCTACGAGCAGTACTTC. This chain joins TRBV7-9 and TRBJ2-7; perhaps D is TRBD1 or TRBD2 (5 bases each). The ends were cut back, 1 base at V and 3 bases at J, with 10 bases in the middle. CDR1 SEHNR and CDR2 FQNEAQ come from the germline V gene (reference sequence). CDR3 size: 14 residues.

For this clonotype: Since a much larger clone is just one base distant, this may be a read error. The V and J genes are TRBV5-4 and TRBJ2-3; D gene ambiguous. V gave up 3 bases and J gave up 0 bases, with 8 bases separating them. CDR1 is SGHNT, CDR2 YYREEE, per germline (reference sequence). The CDR3 consists of 14 residues. The CDR3 region has the DNA TGTGCCAGCAGCTCGACCTATAGCACAGATACGCAGTATTTT. This translates into CASSSTYSTDTQYF.

The chain joins TRBV20-1 to TRBJ1-2, with D possibly being TRBD1 (5 bases). The V and J ends lost 0 bases and 6 bases respectively, with 11 bases between them. Germline lookup yields CDR1 DFQATT and CDR2 SNEGSKA (reference sequence). The CDR3 extends over 13 amino acids. The CDR3 DNA reads TGCAGTGCTAGAGATCAAGGGGTGGATGGCTACACCTTC. Encoded protein: CSARDQGVDGYTF.

This chain links TRBV7-2 with TRBJ2-2; the D is unclear. V was trimmed by 3 bases and J by 6 bases, leaving 5 bases between them. Germline CDR1 reads SGHTA; CDR2 reads FQGNSA. The CDR3 has 12 residues. The CDR3 DNA is TGTGCCAGCAGCTTTATAGCCGGGGAGCTGTTTTTT. Its translation: CASSFIAGELFF.

This clonotype was seen only a few times. The CDR3 region is CASSSNSANTGELFF. In DNA, the CDR3 is TGCGCCAGCAGCTCCAACAGCGCGAACACCGGGGAGCTGTTTTTT. The rearrangement links TRBV5-1 to TRBJ2-2; the D is unclear. Germline values: CDR1 SGHRS, CDR2 YFSETQ. Trimming shortened V by 3 bases and J by 0 bases, and 9 bases separated the two germline ends. The CDR3 is made up of 15 amino acids. Filled out from reference TRBV5-1 and TRBJ2-2, the complete variable domain reads KAGVTQTPRYLIKTRGQQVTLSCSPISGHRSVSWYQQTPGQGLQFLFEYFSETQRNKGNFPGRFSGRQFSNSRSEMNVSTLELGDSALYLCASSSNSANTGELFFGEGSRLTVL.

This clonotype was seen ten or more times. The gene calls are TRBV5-1 and TRBJ2-3; D may be TRBD1 (6 bases). The length of the CDR3 is 14 residues. In germline, CDR1 is SGHRS, CDR2 YFSETQ. Trimming cost V 4 bases and J 6 bases, with 15 bases left between them. CDR3 nucleotides: TGCGCCAGCAGCACTGGTGACAGGCCCGATACGCAGTATTTT. Protein product: CASSTGDRPDTQYF.

The V gene is TRBV5-5, the J gene TRBJ1-3; D gene uncertain. Germline V CDR1 and CDR2: SGHKS, YYEKEE (reference sequence). V lost 4 bases and J 0 bases, leaving 17 bases between the germline ends. The CDR3 runs to 17 residues. The CDR3 here is CASSPAGVESSGNTIYF. Written as DNA, the CDR3 is TGTGCCAGCAGCCCGGCCGGGGTCGAGAGCTCTGGAAACACCATATATTTT.

The sample holds a few counts of this clonotype. The CDR3 here is CASMAGDAGADTQYF. CDR3 bases: TGTGCCAGCATGGCGGGGGACGCGGGGGCAGATACGCAGTATTTT. The chain has TRBV6-2 or TRBV6-3 and TRBJ2-3; 7 positions match TRBD2. V dropped 7 bases and J dropped 4; count of bases not matched to a gene: 11. Germline loops: CDR1 MNHEY, CDR2 SVGEGT. The CDR3 extends over 15 amino acids.

The gene calls are TRBV10-2 and TRBJ2-5; TRBD1 matches 7 bases. The junction had 8 bases not matched to a gene; V was cut back by 3 bases and J by 4 bases. Germline CDR1 and CDR2: WSHSY and SAAADI. The CDR3 contains 15 residues. CDR3 sequence reads: CASSDTGAAGETQYF. For the CDR3, the DNA is TGCGCCAGCAGTGATACAGGGGCAGCCGGAGAGACCCAGTACTTC.

This clonotype was seen ten or more times. The chain links TRBV3-1 to TRBJ2-1; possibly TRBD2 for D (6 bases). CDR1 is LGHDT and CDR2 is YNNKEL in the germline V gene (reference sequence). The V gene lost 0 bases and the J gene lost 15 bases, with 9 bases spanning the gap. This CDR3 contains 11 residues. The CDR3 here is CASSQDGGLFF. The CDR3, as DNA: TGTGCCAGCAGCCAAGATGGAGGGTTGTTCTTC.

The gene calls are TRBV4-1 and TRBJ2-7, with 14 bases fitting TRBD2. CDR3 size: 18 residues. Trimming took 4 bases from V and 6 from J; bases not matched to a gene: 14. CDR1 and CDR2 from the germline V gene are MGHRA and YSYEKL. Written as DNA, the CDR3 is TGCGCCAGCAGCCCAAATCGTCGACTAGCGGGAGGGAGGGGCGAGCAGTACTTC. Its protein is CASSPNRRLAGGRGEQYF.

The J gene is TRBJ1-1, the V gene TRBV6-5, with D unclear. The CDR3 runs 13 residues. The V and J ends lost 2 bases and 7 bases respectively, with 11 bases between them. CDR1 and CDR2 (germline): MNHEY, SVGAGI. The CDR3 DNA reads TGTGCCAGCAGTTACGGCCCCAGAATTGAAGCTTTCTTT. It yields the protein CASSYGPRIEAFF.

At least ten counts were recorded for this clonotype. This chain joins TRBV6-2 or TRBV6-3 and TRBJ1-1, with TRBD1 as a possible D gene (5 bases). The germline V gene encodes CDR1 MNHEY and CDR2 SVGEGT. Trimming removed 0 bases at V and 1 base at J, with 9 bases between. The CDR3 is 15 amino acids. CDR3 nucleotide sequence: TGTGCCAGCAGTTACTCGTGGGGGGGGAACACTGAAGCTTTCTTT. This codes for CASSYSWGGNTEAFF.

V is TRBV2 and J is TRBJ1-2; D perhaps matches TRBD1 (6 bases). Per the germline V gene, CDR1 is SNHLY and CDR2 is FYNNEI. CDR3 size: 13 residues. The ends were cut back, 4 bases at V and 4 bases at J, with 10 bases in the middle. CDR3 in amino acids: CASSGTASYGYTF. Here the CDR3 DNA reads TGTGCCAGCAGTGGGACAGCTAGCTATGGCTACACCTTC.

The chain links TRBV3-1 to TRBJ2-2; no firm D call. V dropped 0 bases and J dropped 7 bases, with 6 bases sitting between them. The CDR3 loop spans 13 amino acids. CDR1 LGHDT and CDR2 YNNKEL come from the germline V gene (reference sequence). For the CDR3, the DNA is TGTGCCAGCAGCCAAGATCTGGGCGGGGAGCTGTTTTTT. This gives the protein CASSQDLGGELFF.